These 26 T cell receptor beta chains were all obtained from the same sample, sequenced in a study of blood T cell repertoires in COVID-19. Profiling relied on immunoSEQ multiplex PCR, and the TCRdb table lists in-frame clones only, not all of them. Counted here are 200,000 to 250,000 clones, roughly 80% occurring once; the ten biggest clones make up roughly 3.2%. The sample consisted of peripheral blood. All receptors derive from a woman in her late teens or twenties with acute or convalescent COVID-19.

The genes are TRBV7-9 and TRBJ2-7; 7 bases map to TRBD2. The CDR3 consists of 16 residues. Per germline, CDR1 SEHNR and CDR2 FQNEAQ (reference sequence). After removal of 1 base from V and 4 bases from J, the junction contained 10 bases not matched to a gene. As DNA, the CDR3 is TGTGCCAGCAGCTTAGTTGCGGGGGAAGGGAGTTACGAGCAGTACTTC. Translating it yields CASSLVAGEGSYEQYF.

V gene TRBV7-6 combines with J gene TRBJ2-1; TRBD2 matches at 12 bases. The CDR3 has 16 amino acids. Germline V lookup: CDR1 SGHVS, CDR2 FNYEAQ. The trim removed 5 bases at V and 6 bases at J, leaving 8 bases unmatched. CDR3 coding DNA: TGTGCCAGCAGCGACGACGTACTAGCGGGAGGCAATGAGCAGTTCTTC. Its protein product is CASSDDVLAGGNEQFF.

The table lists this clone with many counts. This chain connects TRBV29-1 to TRBJ2-3, with 7 bases fitting TRBD1. Germline assignment: CDR1 SQVTM and CDR2 ANQGSEA. With 3 bases clipped from V and 1 base from J, the junction kept 10 bases outside the gene matches. CDR3 length: 16 amino acids. The chain's CDR3 is CSVEVQGWEGTDTQYF. The DNA for the CDR3 is TGCAGCGTTGAGGTACAGGGGTGGGAAGGCACAGATACGCAGTATTTT.

This clone has just one count. This sequence joins TRBV6-2 or TRBV6-3 and TRBJ2-2; 8 positions agree with TRBD2. The germline V gene encodes CDR1 MNHEY and CDR2 SVGEGT. This CDR3 spans 13 amino acids. After removal of 5 bases from V and 7 bases from J, the junction contained 3 bases not matched to a gene. The CDR3 coding sequence is TGTGCCAGCAGTACTAGCGGTTTCGGGGAGCTGTTTTTT. Its protein product is CASSTSGFGELFF.

This sequence joins TRBV6-5 and TRBJ2-2, with D perhaps matching TRBD1 (5 bases). V was cut by 8 bases and J by 8 bases, with 21 bases left in between. Germline CDR1 is MNHEY and CDR2 is SVGAGI. The CDR3 length is 15 residues. CDR3 DNA: TGTGCCAGCTCAAAATGGGCAGGGATTGGTGGGGAGCTGTTTTTT. This translates into CASSKWAGIGGELFF.

The chain couples TRBV9 to TRBJ2-7, with 16 bases matching TRBD2. The germline gives CDR1 SGDLS, CDR2 YYNGEE. The CDR3 runs to 19 residues. V dropped 0 bases and J dropped 3; count of bases not matched to a gene: 9. The CDR3 DNA reads as TGTGCCAGCAGCGTAGGAACCCCCGGGACTAGCGGGAGGGTCTACGAGCAGTACTTC. As protein: CASSVGTPGTSGRVYEQYF.

A few counts support this clone. The chain employs TRBV5-3 and TRBJ2-7; D call uncertain. TRBV5-3 is labeled an ORF, and its function is uncertain. The V gene lost 0 bases and the J gene lost 6 bases, with 22 bases spanning the gap. The CDR3 loop spans 17 amino acids. The CDR3: CARSLAGLGRVLVEQYF. The CDR3 region has the DNA TGTGCCAGAAGCTTGGCCGGTTTGGGCAGAGTCTTGGTCGAGCAGTACTTC.

The chain links TRBV28 to TRBJ1-4; D may be TRBD1 (6 bases). With 2 bases removed from V and 3 bases from J, the gap between germline ends came to 13 bases. The CDR3 spans 16 residues. The germline CDR1 and CDR2 sequences are MDHEN and SYDVKM. CDR3 loop: CASSLRTADPNEKLFF. The DNA for the CDR3 is TGTGCCAGCAGTTTAAGGACAGCTGATCCTAATGAAAAACTGTTTTTT.

The rearrangement uses TRBV6-5 and TRBJ2-7; 9 bases are shared with TRBD2. V was pared by 6 bases and J by 6 bases, with 6 bases of the junction left unmatched. Germline CDR1 MNHEY, CDR2 SVGAGI. The CDR3 contains 13 residues. The chain's CDR3 is CASSHGLASEQYF. CDR3 sequence (DNA): TGTGCCAGCAGCCACGGACTAGCGAGCGAGCAGTACTTC.

The chain carries TRBV9 and TRBJ1-2; D uncertain. There are 14 residues in the CDR3. The V and J ends lost 5 bases and 2 bases respectively, with 13 bases between them. Germline V gene data show CDR1 as SGDLS and CDR2 as YYNGEE. In DNA form, the CDR3 reads TGTGCCAGCAGTGAAGAGTCTGTCAACTATGGCTACACCTTC. Its protein is CASSEESVNYGYTF.

The V and J genes are TRBV6-2 or TRBV6-3 and TRBJ2-7, with TRBD1 identical over 10 bases. This CDR3 has 17 amino acids. The junction had 11 bases not matched to a gene; V was cut back by 2 bases and J by 4 bases. The germline V gene has CDR1 MNHEY and CDR2 SVGEGT. CDR3 amino acids: CASSYGVSGQGTYEQYF. CDR3 sequence (DNA): TGTGCCAGCAGTTACGGTGTTTCGGGACAGGGGACGTACGAGCAGTACTTC.

The genes are TRBV11-2 and TRBJ1-3; D perhaps matches TRBD1 (6 bases). V lost 5 bases and J 1 base, leaving 21 bases between the germline ends. The germline CDR1 and CDR2 sequences are SGHAT and FQNNGV. This CDR3 spans 18 amino acids. The DNA of the CDR3 is TGTGCCAGCAGCCGGCGCCCAGGGGACACCTCGTCTGGAAACACCATATATTTT. Translating gives CASSRRPGDTSSGNTIYF. The full variable domain, in which reference TRBV11-2 and TRBJ1-3 provide the parts outside the CDR3, is EAGVAQSPRYKIIEKRQSVAFWCNPISGHATLYWYQQILGQGPKLLIQFQNNGVVDDSQLPKDRFSAERLKGVDSTLKIQPAKLEDSAVYLCASSRRPGDTSSGNTIYFGEGSWLTVV.

V is TRBV19 and J is TRBJ1-1, with D possibly matching TRBD1 (6 bases). Trimming removed 1 base from V and 0 bases from J, with 15 bases in between. Germline CDR1 is LNHDA and CDR2 is SQIVND (reference sequence). The CDR3 is made up of 17 amino acids. CDR3 sequence (DNA): TGTGCCAGTAGTATAGGGCAGGGGAATCCAATGAACACTGAAGCTTTCTTT. Protein sequence: CASSIGQGNPMNTEAFF.

The rearrangement uses TRBV20-1 and TRBJ1-5, with D possibly TRBD1 on 5 matching bases. Germline CDR1 DFQATT, CDR2 SNEGSKA (reference sequence). V was pared by 3 bases and J by 6 bases, with 15 bases between. The CDR3 length is 14 residues. The CDR3 bases are TGCAGTGCTAGTCCCGGGGGGGGTACTCAGCCCCAGCATTTT. Translated, it gives CSASPGGGTQPQHF.

This clone was seen only once. The chain links TRBV20-1 to TRBJ2-7; D is possibly TRBD1 (6 bases). CDR3 length: 11 residues. The V gene's germline CDR1 is DFQATT and CDR2 SNEGSKA (reference sequence). V was shortened by 0 bases and J by 13 bases, with 13 bases between the two germline ends. Here the CDR3 DNA reads TGCAGTGCTAGAGATCCGGCAGGGGCCTACTTC. Its translation: CSARDPAGAYF.

The V and J genes are TRBV19 and TRBJ2-3; 13 bases are a match to TRBD2. The germline gives CDR1 LNHDA, CDR2 SQIVND (reference sequence). CDR3 size: 17 residues. After removal of 6 bases from V and 6 bases from J, the junction contained 12 bases not matched to a gene. Here the CDR3 DNA reads TGTGCCAGTAGCACCGTAGGACTAGCGGGAGTAGAGGATACGCAGTATTTT. It codes for CASSTVGLAGVEDTQYF.

The V and J genes are TRBV7-2 and TRBJ2-5; maybe TRBD1 (6 bases). V was trimmed by 2 bases and J by 3 bases, leaving 10 bases between them. Germline V gene data show CDR1 as SGHTA and CDR2 as FQGNSA. CDR3 length: 14 residues. The CDR3 sequence: CASSLQTGEETQYF. The CDR3 DNA reads TGTGCCAGCAGCTTACAGACAGGAGAAGAGACCCAGTACTTC.

The rearrangement joins TRBV4-1 to TRBJ1-2; D gene unclear. Germline values: CDR1 MGHRA, CDR2 YSYEKL. Trimming shortened V by 3 bases and J by 6 bases, and 17 bases separated the two germline ends. CDR3 size: 15 residues. CDR3 sequence reads: CASSHGWPVSDGYTF. For the CDR3, the DNA is TGCGCCAGCAGCCACGGGTGGCCGGTTTCGGATGGCTACACCTTC.

This chain uses TRBV19 with TRBJ1-4; 9 positions agree with TRBD1. V shed 8 bases and J 0 bases; nucleotides not matched to a gene: 7. Germline-derived CDR1 and CDR2 are LNHDA and SQIVND (reference sequence). The CDR3 spans 16 residues. The CDR3 loop is CASAGTGPATNEKLFF. Written as DNA, the CDR3 is TGTGCCAGTGCCGGGACAGGGCCTGCAACTAATGAAAAACTGTTTTTT.

The chain uses TRBV28 and TRBJ2-1; 8 bases match TRBD2. V dropped 4 bases and J dropped 7; count of bases not matched to a gene: 12. The CDR3 is made up of 16 amino acids. Germline values: CDR1 MDHEN, CDR2 SYDVKM. The CDR3, as DNA: TGTGCCAGCAGTTCCCCGGGCAGCGGGAGTTATAATGAGCAGTTCTTC. Translated: CASSSPGSGSYNEQFF.

This clone was observed once. The chain combines TRBV2 with TRBJ2-1; D possibly corresponds to TRBD2 (5 bases). Germline V gene sequence: CDR1 SNHLY, CDR2 FYNNEI. The CDR3 sequence is 14 residues long. The V end lost 7 bases, the J end lost 0 bases, and 10 bases lay between the germline ends. The chain's CDR3 is CASKNGISYNEQFF. The CDR3 region has the DNA TGTGCCAGCAAGAACGGGATCTCCTACAATGAGCAGTTCTTC.

The chain recombines TRBV19 with TRBJ1-1, with TRBD1 matching over 9 bases. The CDR3 consists of 18 residues. Trimming took 6 bases from V and 2 from J; bases not matched to a gene: 16. Per the germline V gene, CDR1 is LNHDA and CDR2 is SQIVND (reference sequence). This CDR3 reads CASSTPGGQGVSNTEAFF. The CDR3 bases are TGTGCCAGTAGCACCCCGGGGGGACAGGGAGTCAGTAACACTGAAGCTTTCTTT.

V is TRBV5-1 and J is TRBJ2-5, with TRBD2 matching 8 bases. The CDR3 is made up of 17 amino acids. The ends lost 2 bases at V and 1 base at J; junction bases unmatched: 10. The germline V gene has CDR1 SGHRS and CDR2 YFSETQ. The CDR3: CASSFYPGGSPQETQYF. Here the CDR3 DNA reads TGCGCCAGCAGCTTTTACCCGGGAGGGAGCCCCCAAGAGACCCAGTACTTC.

The chain has TRBV27 and TRBJ2-2; TRBD2 aligns across 13 bases. This CDR3 has 16 amino acids. Germline CDR1 MNHEY, CDR2 SMNVEV (reference sequence). The V segment lost 6 bases and the J segment 5 bases; nucleotides outside the gene matches: 6. CDR3 protein: CASSRLTSGRTGELFF. The CDR3, as DNA: TGTGCCAGCAGCCGTTTGACTAGCGGGAGGACCGGGGAGCTGTTTTTT.

The gene calls are TRBV9 and TRBJ1-2; 7 bases match TRBD1. The germline CDR1 and CDR2 sequences are SGDLS and YYNGEE. This CDR3 has 12 residues. J gave up 6 bases and V 3 bases, and 2 bases lay outside the gene matches. CDR3 nucleotides: TGTGCCAGCAGCGCGACAGGGAATGGCTACACCTTC. Translated: CASSATGNGYTF. Full variable domain (missing parts from reference TRBV9 and TRBJ1-2): DSGVTQTPKHLITATGQRVTLRCSPRSGDLSVYWYQQSLDQGLQFLIQYYNGEERAKGNILERFSAQQFPDLHSELNLSSLELGDSALYFCASSATGNGYTFGSGTRLTVV.

The chain links TRBV4-2 to TRBJ2-2, with 14 bases identical to TRBD2. The junction had 4 bases not matched to a gene; V was cut back by 1 base and J by 6 bases. This CDR3 region has 17 residues. Per the germline V gene, CDR1 is LGHNA and CDR2 is YNFKEQ. The CDR3 reads CASSQAKTSGGAGELFF. CDR3 nucleotides: TGTGCCAGCAGCCAAGCTAAGACTAGCGGGGGGGCCGGGGAGCTGTTTTTT.